This T cell receptor beta chain comes out of a study of cytomegalovirus exposure and HLA in healthy donors. The study's findings and limits: A later analysis found most CMV-associated TCR beta chains apparently HLA-restricted.

Note on this clone: As yet, its antigen is unknown.

The PCR was carried out with 60 Vbeta primers and 13 Jbeta primers. TCRdb's table, derived via immunoSEQ multiplex PCR, lists solely in-frame clones and lacks some. The sample lists around 100,000 clones, around 81% occurring once. The CDR3 spans 13 residues. Trimming pared 0 bases from V and 2 bases from J, leaving 5 bases between. Germline values: CDR1 LNHNV, CDR2 YYDKDF (reference sequence). The receptor was derived from a woman in her seventies in good health and CMV-seropositive. What was sequenced was PBMCs. The chain recombines TRBV15 with TRBJ2-7; D is unclear. The CDR3 coding sequence is TGTGCCACCAGCAGAGATCCGGCCTACGAGCAGTACTTC. Translated, it gives CATSRDPAYEQYF.